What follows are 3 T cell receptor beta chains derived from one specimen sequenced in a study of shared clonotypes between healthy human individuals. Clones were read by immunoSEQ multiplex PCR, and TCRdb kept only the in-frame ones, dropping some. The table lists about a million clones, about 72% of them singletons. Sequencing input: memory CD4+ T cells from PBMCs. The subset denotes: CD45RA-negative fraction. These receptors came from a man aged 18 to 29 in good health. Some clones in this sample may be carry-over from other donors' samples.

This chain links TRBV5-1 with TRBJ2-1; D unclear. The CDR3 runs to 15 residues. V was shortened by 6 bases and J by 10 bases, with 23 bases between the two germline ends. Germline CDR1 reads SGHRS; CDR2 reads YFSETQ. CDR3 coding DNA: TGCGCCAGCACCTACACCGGTACCCCATCCGGGGAGCAGTTCTTC. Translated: CASTYTGTPSGEQFF.

DNA of the CDR3: TGTGCCAGCAGCCAAGGGACTTCGGCTGAGCAGTACTTC. This sequence encodes CASSQGTSAEQYF. The V and J genes are TRBV14 and TRBJ2-7, with a tentative D call TRBD2 (5 bases). CDR1 and CDR2 (germline): SGHDN, FVKESK. The CDR3 contains 13 residues. Trimming shortened V by 1 base and J by 7 bases, and 11 bases separated the two germline ends. Supplemented by reference TRBV14 and TRBJ2-7, the full variable domain reads EAGVTQFPSHSVIEKGQTVTLRCDPISGHDNLYWYRRVMGKEIKFLLHFVKESKQDESGMPNNRFLAERTGGTYSTLKVQPAELEDSGVYFCASSQGTSAEQYFGPGTRLTVT.

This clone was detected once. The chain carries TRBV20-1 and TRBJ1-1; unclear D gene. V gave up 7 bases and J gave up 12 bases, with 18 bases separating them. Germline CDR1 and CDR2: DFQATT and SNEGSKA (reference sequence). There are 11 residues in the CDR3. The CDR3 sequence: CSVKGPHPPFF. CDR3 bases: TGCAGTGTAAAAGGTCCTCACCCCCCTTTCTTT.